Presented here are 9 T cell receptor beta chains from one specimen sequenced in a study of T cells after posttransplantation cyclophosphamide. Profiling relied on immunoSEQ multiplex PCR, and the TCRdb table lists in-frame clones only, not all of them. This sample has 25,000 to 35,000 clones, each found more than once. The sequenced sample consisted of PBMCs. The receptors originated from a young woman in good health and a related stem cell transplant donor.

The rearrangement links TRBV19 to TRBJ1-2; the D gene is possibly TRBD1 (6 bases). The CDR3 extends over 14 amino acids. Germline V CDR1 and CDR2: LNHDA, SQIVND (reference sequence). Trimming took 6 bases from V and 11 from J, leaving 22 bases between them. In nucleotides, the CDR3 is TGTGCCAGTAGCACCTTAGACAGGATGGCAATTTACACCTTC. Its protein product is CASSTLDRMAIYTF.

This clone was detected a few times. This sequence joins TRBV25-1 and TRBJ2-7, with a possible D match to TRBD1 (8 bases). The CDR3 length is 15 residues. V was shortened by 2 bases and J by 2 bases, with 13 bases between the two germline ends. Per germline, CDR1 MGHDK and CDR2 SYGVNS. CDR3 amino acids: CASSESGTGTYEQYF. CDR3 coding DNA: TGTGCCAGCAGTGAAAGCGGGACAGGCACCTACGAGCAGTACTTC.

This clone was picked up many times. The chain has TRBV28 and TRBJ1-1; D unresolved. Trimming shortened V by 6 bases and J by 5 bases, and 10 bases separated the two germline ends. The CDR3 runs 12 residues. Germline V CDR1 and CDR2: MDHEN, SYDVKM. CDR3 sequence reads: CASRSRVTEAFF. CDR3 nucleotides: TGTGCCAGCAGGAGTAGGGTGACTGAAGCTTTCTTT. The variable domain in full, completed from reference TRBV28 and TRBJ1-1, reads DVKVTQSSRYLVKRTGEKVFLECVQDMDHENMFWYRQDPGLGLRLIYFSYDVKMKEKGDIPEGYSVSREKKERFSLILESASTNQTSMYLCASRSRVTEAFFGQGTRLTVV.

At least ten counts were recorded for this clone. V and J are TRBV5-1 and TRBJ2-2, with a possible D match to TRBD1 (5 bases). The length of the CDR3 is 15 residues. From germline, CDR1 is SGHRS and CDR2 YFSETQ. The V and J ends lost 2 bases and 6 bases respectively, with 14 bases between them. The CDR3 protein is CASSFPHQGSGELFF. The CDR3 DNA reads TGCGCCAGCAGCTTTCCCCACCAGGGTTCCGGGGAGCTGTTTTTT.

This chain joins TRBV7-2 and TRBJ2-7; D not resolved. The V end was cut by 4 bases, the J end by 2 bases, with 12 bases between. The CDR3 covers 14 residues. Per the germline V gene, CDR1 is SGHTA and CDR2 is FQGNSA. CDR3 nucleotides: TGTGCCAGCAGCTCCGTCGAAGGGCCCTACGAGCAGTACTTC. This translates into CASSSVEGPYEQYF.

Many counts were recorded for this clone. The gene calls are TRBV4-2 and TRBJ2-5; a weak D match, TRBD2 (5 bases). Germline V gives CDR1 LGHNA, CDR2 YNFKEQ. Between the trimmed V and J ends, which lost 0 bases and 4 bases, there was a span of 6 bases. The CDR3 sequence is 13 residues long. DNA of the CDR3: TGTGCCAGCAGCCAAGATCGGGGAGAGACCCAGTACTTC. Protein product: CASSQDRGETQYF.

This clone was seen many times. The chain has TRBV19 and TRBJ2-2, with TRBD1 matching over 7 bases. V dropped 7 bases and J dropped 1; count of bases not matched to a gene: 3. This CDR3 contains 14 residues. The V gene's germline CDR1 is LNHDA and CDR2 SQIVND (reference sequence). The CDR3 sequence is CASKGAGNTGELFF. CDR3 coding DNA: TGTGCCAGTAAGGGGGCAGGGAACACCGGGGAGCTGTTTTTT.

A remark on this clone: A junction boundary mismatches the germline segment, possibly from a read error. The gene calls are TRBV5-6 and TRBJ2-3; D is possibly TRBD2 (7 bases). Germline values: CDR1 SGHDT, CDR2 YYEEEE. The CDR3 has 19 amino acids. DNA for the CDR3: TGTGCCAGCAGTTTGGGGGCTTGGGAACGGGGGGCTTACACAGATACGCAGTATTTT. This translates into CASSLGAWERGAYTDTQYF.

This clone showed up many times. This sequence joins TRBV5-1 and TRBJ2-7; 11 bases line up with TRBD2. V shed 2 bases and J 0 bases; nucleotides not matched to a gene: 4. Germline CDR1 and CDR2: SGHRS and YFSETQ. This CDR3 spans 16 amino acids. The CDR3 is CASSFGLAGSSYEQYF. CDR3 DNA: TGCGCCAGCAGCTTCGGACTAGCGGGTTCCTCCTACGAGCAGTACTTC.